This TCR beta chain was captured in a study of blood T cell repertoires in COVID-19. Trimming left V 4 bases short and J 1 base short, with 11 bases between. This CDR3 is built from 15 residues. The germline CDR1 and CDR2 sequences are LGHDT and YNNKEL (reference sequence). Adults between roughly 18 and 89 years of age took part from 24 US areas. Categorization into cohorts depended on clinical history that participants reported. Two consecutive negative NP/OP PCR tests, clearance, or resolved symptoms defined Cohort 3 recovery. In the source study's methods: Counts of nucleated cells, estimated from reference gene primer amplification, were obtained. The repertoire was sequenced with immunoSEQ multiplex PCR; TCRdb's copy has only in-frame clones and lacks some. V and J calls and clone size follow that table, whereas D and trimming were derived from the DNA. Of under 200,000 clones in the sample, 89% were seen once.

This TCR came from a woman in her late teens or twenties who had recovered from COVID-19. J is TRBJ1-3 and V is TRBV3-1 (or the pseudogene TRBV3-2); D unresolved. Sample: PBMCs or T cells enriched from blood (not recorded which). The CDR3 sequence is CASSPDISSGNTIYF. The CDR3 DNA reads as TGTGCCAGCAGCCCTGACATTTCGTCTGGAAACACCATATATTTT.